The entry below gives a single T cell receptor (beta chain) sequence along with its context. The V gene end was trimmed by 4 bases and the J gene end by 11 bases; junction bases not matched to a gene: 9. The CDR3 is 13 amino acids. This specimen belongs to a study of blood T cell repertoires in COVID-19. Study-wide background: PBMCs, B-cell-depleted T cells, or T cells were the source of the cDNA or gDNA that made up the material.

Clinical history reported by participants formed the basis on which cohorts were assigned. Original methodology: Reference gene primer amplification in the assay estimated nucleated cell counts. Only in-frame clones appear in the TCRdb table, and some are missing; sequencing was by immunoSEQ multiplex PCR. That table furnishes V, J and clone size, whereas the DNA furnished D and trimming. The sample has fewer than 300,000 clones, 70% to 90% seen once. The receptor comes from a woman aged 30 to 39 who had recovered from COVID-19. V is TRBV12-3 or TRBV12-4 and J is TRBJ1-1, with 8 bases fitting TRBD1. The sequencing sample was made of PBMCs or T cells enriched from blood (not recorded which). The CDR3 loop reads CASSSRQGSGAFF. The CDR3 coding sequence is TGTGCCAGCAGTTCTAGACAGGGGAGTGGGGCTTTCTTT.